This entry describes one T cell receptor (beta chain). Its antigen is undetermined. Treatment reported: around 19 received Ad26.COV2.S at low or high dose, single or two shots; five or six received placebo; per-sample allocation not given. Sampling took place 63 days after the first vaccine or placebo injection. Germline CDR1 and CDR2: MDHEN and SYDVKM. The ends were cut back, 0 bases at V and 6 bases at J, with 8 bases in the middle. The CDR3 has 14 residues. The protocol was immunoSEQ multiplex PCR, while the TCRdb copy is restricted to in-frame clones and leaves out a portion. Of about 380,000 clones in the sample, 83% are singletons; the top ten hold almost 7.5%. These data belong to a study of Ad26.COV2.S vaccination and SARS-CoV-2 variants. Study-wide context: The study gave Ad26.COV2.S intramuscularly, once or twice 56 days apart. Broader study findings: Spike-specific responses of CD8+ and CD4+ T cells were reported to display substantial breadth after vaccination.

The receptor was derived from a person between 18 and 60 years old who received the Ad26.COV2.S COVID-19 vaccine or a placebo. The material sequenced was peripheral blood, taken in a trial of Ad26.COV2.S vaccine versus placebo. V gene TRBV28 combines with J gene TRBJ1-4, with D possibly being TRBD1 (6 bases). The CDR3 spells CASSLWQGHEKLFF. CDR3 coding DNA: TGTGCCAGCAGTTTATGGCAGGGGCATGAAAAACTGTTTTTT.